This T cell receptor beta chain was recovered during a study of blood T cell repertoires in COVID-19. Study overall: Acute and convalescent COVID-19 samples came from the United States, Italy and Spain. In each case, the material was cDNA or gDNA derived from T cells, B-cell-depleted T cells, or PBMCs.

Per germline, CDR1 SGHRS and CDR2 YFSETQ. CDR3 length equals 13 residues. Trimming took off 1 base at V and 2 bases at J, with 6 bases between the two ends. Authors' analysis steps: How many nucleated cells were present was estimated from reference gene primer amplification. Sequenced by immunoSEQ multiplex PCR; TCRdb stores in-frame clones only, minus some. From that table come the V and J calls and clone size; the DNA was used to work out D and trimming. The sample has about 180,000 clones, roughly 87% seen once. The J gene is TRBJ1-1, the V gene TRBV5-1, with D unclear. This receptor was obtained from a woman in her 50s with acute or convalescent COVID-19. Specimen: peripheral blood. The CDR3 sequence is CASSLWPNTEAFF. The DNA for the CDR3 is TGCGCCAGCAGCTTGTGGCCAAACACTGAAGCTTTCTTT.